The sequence of this T cell receptor beta chain was determined in a study of blood T cell repertoires in COVID-19. Study details: Samples taken during acute and convalescent COVID-19 were collected in the United States, Italy and Spain. T cells, B-cell-depleted T cells, or PBMCs provided the cDNA or gDNA that served as material.

Original processing notes: Reference gene primer amplification gave nucleated cell count estimates. The assay was immunoSEQ multiplex PCR, and TCRdb's table has in-frame clones only and misses some. V, J and clone size were drawn from that table, and D and trimming were deduced from the DNA. This table has about 140,000 clones, about 90% appearing once. Germline V gives CDR1 MDHEN, CDR2 SYDVKM. Unmatched junction bases numbered 5, after V lost 5 bases and J lost 3 bases. The CDR3 contains 14 residues. This TCR came from a woman aged 55 to 70 with acute or convalescent COVID-19. The sequencing input was peripheral blood. The rearrangement uses TRBV28 and TRBJ2-7; TRBD1 aligns across 9 bases. The CDR3 loop is CASSTRDRDYEQYF. The CDR3 DNA follows: TGTGCCAGCAGTACTCGGGACAGGGACTACGAGCAGTACTTC.